The 14 T cell receptor beta chains below come from one sample, sequenced in a study of OX40 agonist ivuxolimab in advanced cancers. Produced via immunoSEQ multiplex PCR; TCRdb's table is partial and in-frame only. The sample has 80,000 to 100,000 clones, roughly 88% seen once. The sample in question was CD4+ or CD8+ T cells sorted from blood, obtained in a trial of the OX40 agonist ivuxolimab. These receptors all stem from an adult with an advanced solid tumor such as melanoma, head and neck, liver or kidney cancer.

On this clone itself: One end of the junction is discordant with germline, which a read error may explain. The chain couples TRBV6-6 to TRBJ1-2; the D is unclear. There are 11 residues in the CDR3. Germline CDR1 MNHNY, CDR2 SVGAGI (reference sequence). The chain's CDR3 is CASSDSYGYTF. The CDR3 DNA reads TGTGCCAGCAGTGACTCGTATGGCTACACCTTC.

This rearrangement joins TRBV5-1 to TRBJ2-5; tentatively, D is TRBD1 (6 bases). The CDR3 loop spans 14 amino acids. V was clipped by 3 bases and J by 2 bases, with 11 bases between them. Germline lookup yields CDR1 SGHRS and CDR2 YFSETQ. The CDR3 region has the DNA TGCGCCAGCAGCTGGGGACATACTCAAGAGACCCAGTACTTC. Encoded protein: CASSWGHTQETQYF. The variable domain in full, completed from reference TRBV5-1 and TRBJ2-5, reads KAGVTQTPRYLIKTRGQQVTLSCSPISGHRSVSWYQQTPGQGLQFLFEYFSETQRNKGNFPGRFSGRQFSNSRSEMNVSTLELGDSALYLCASSWGHTQETQYFGPGTRLLVL.

The V call is TRBV10-3, the J call TRBJ2-3; 7 bases are shared with TRBD2. This CDR3 region has 17 residues. V gave up 0 bases and J gave up 2 bases; unmatched junction bases: 8. Germline V gene data show CDR1 as ENHRY and CDR2 as SYGVKD. This chain's CDR3 is CAISESGLADITDTQYF. The CDR3 DNA reads as TGTGCCATCAGTGAGTCTGGTCTAGCGGACATCACAGATACGCAGTATTTT.

The chain carries TRBV10-3 and TRBJ2-7; maybe TRBD1 (6 bases). The CDR3 sequence is 11 residues long. The V end lost 11 bases, the J end lost 5 bases, and 13 bases lay between the germline ends. The germline gives CDR1 ENHRY, CDR2 SYGVKD. The CDR3 sequence is CALGQLHEQYF. The CDR3 DNA sequence: TGTGCCCTTGGACAGTTACACGAGCAGTACTTC.

The CDR3 DNA reads TGCGCCAGCAGTCAATCCTACCGGGACAGGAACACCGGGGAGCTGTTTTTT. It encodes CASSQSYRDRNTGELFF. The V call is TRBV23-1, the J call TRBJ2-2; the match to TRBD1 covers 7 bases. TRBV23-1 is assigned to the ORF class and has an uncertain function. V was pared by 0 bases and J by 1 base, with 5 bases of the junction left unmatched. CDR3 length: 17 amino acids.

This rearrangement joins TRBV19 to TRBJ2-3, with D possibly called TRBD1 or TRBD2 (5 bases each). CDR3 size: 17 residues. V lost 5 bases, J lost 0 bases, and 18 bases lay in between. Germline V gene data show CDR1 as LNHDA and CDR2 as SQIVND (reference sequence). For the CDR3, the DNA is TGTGCCAGTAGTCCCTCCGGGGCGGCTGCTAGCACAGATACGCAGTATTTT. Amino acids: CASSPSGAAASTDTQYF.

V and J are TRBV4-2 and TRBJ2-7, with TRBD2 matching 8 bases. Germline-derived CDR1 and CDR2 are LGHNA and YNFKEQ. This CDR3 contains 16 residues. V was clipped by 2 bases and J by 2 bases; unmatched bases: 8. The CDR3 loop reads CASSQRLAMNTYEQYF. The CDR3 DNA is TGTGCCAGCAGCCAACGACTAGCGATGAACACCTACGAGCAGTACTTC.

This clone was seen only once. This CDR3 reads CASSDPAGGGLGETQYF. CDR3 nucleotides: TGTGCCAGCAGTGACCCAGCGGGTGGAGGTCTAGGGGAGACCCAGTACTTC. The chain joins TRBV6-4 to TRBJ2-5, with D possibly TRBD2 on 6 matching bases. The germline CDR1 and CDR2 sequences are MRHNA and SNTAGT. V lost 2 bases to trimming and J lost 5 bases, with 21 bases between them. This CDR3 has 17 residues.

The J gene is TRBJ2-7, the V gene TRBV27; TRBD1 might be the D (6 bases). V dropped 5 bases and J dropped 5 bases, with 19 bases sitting between them. In germline, CDR1 is MNHEY, CDR2 SMNVEV (reference sequence). The CDR3 sequence is 15 residues long. The CDR3 DNA reads TGTGCCAGCAGTCGCACAACAGGGTTAGGTCACGAGCAGTACTTC. The encoded protein is CASSRTTGLGHEQYF.

This chain joins TRBV19 and TRBJ2-7, with 9 positions matching TRBD2. Germline V gene lookup returns CDR1 LNHDA and CDR2 SQIVND (reference sequence). V lost 6 bases to trimming and J lost 1 base; unmatched junction nucleotides: 10. This CDR3 is built from 16 residues. CDR3 amino acids: CASSRSPSGTSYEQYF. The CDR3 DNA is TGTGCCAGTAGCAGAAGCCCTAGCGGGACTTCCTACGAGCAGTACTTC.

The rearrangement joins TRBV18 to TRBJ2-1; D unresolved. Germline assignment: CDR1 KGHSH and CDR2 LQKENI. This CDR3 has 17 residues. V was cut by 3 bases and J by 4 bases, with 19 bases left in between. The DNA of the CDR3 is TGTGCCAGCTCACCCCTCCAGCCTTTTCCCAATTACAATGAGCAGTTCTTC. Its protein product is CASSPLQPFPNYNEQFF.

V gene TRBV15 combines with J gene TRBJ2-7, with TRBD2 matching over 7 bases. Germline V gene lookup returns CDR1 LNHNV and CDR2 YYDKDF (reference sequence). The ends lost 6 bases at V and 1 base at J; junction bases unmatched: 9. This CDR3 spans 15 amino acids. The CDR3 protein is CATRSGNTLSYEQYF. The CDR3 DNA follows: TGTGCCACCAGGAGCGGGAATACCCTATCCTACGAGCAGTACTTC.

The chain recombines TRBV11-3 with TRBJ2-3; D is unresolved. The CDR3 loop spans 13 amino acids. Germline-derived CDR1 and CDR2 are SGHNT and YENEEA. V was pared by 10 bases and J by 4 bases, with 15 bases between. The CDR3 DNA reads as TGTGCCACCTCATTATTGGGGTCAGATACGCAGTATTTT. This encodes CATSLLGSDTQYF.

The rearrangement uses TRBV11-2 and TRBJ2-1; perhaps D is TRBD1 or TRBD2 (6 bases each). The V gene's germline CDR1 is SGHAT and CDR2 FQNNGV. Trimming took off 4 bases at V and 8 bases at J, with 15 bases between the two ends. The CDR3 is 14 residues long. CDR3: CASSSVQGRHEQFF. The CDR3 DNA follows: TGTGCCAGCAGCTCGGTTCAGGGGAGGCATGAGCAGTTCTTC.